The sequence of this TCR beta chain was determined in a study of blood T cell repertoires in COVID-19. Looking at the study overall: Material from acute and convalescent COVID-19 was sourced from the United States, Italy and Spain. PBMCs, B-cell-depleted T cells, or T cells were the source of the cDNA or gDNA that made up the material.

TCRdb's copy holds only in-frame clones and misses some; the assay was immunoSEQ multiplex PCR. The sample records about 110,000 clones, about 89% being singletons. The germline V gene has CDR1 SGHDN and CDR2 FVKESK. V was clipped by 5 bases and J by 5 bases, with 15 bases between them. This CDR3 comprises 14 residues. This clone was seen once. The sample taken for sequencing was peripheral blood. This TCR derives from a man aged 35 to 55 with acute or convalescent COVID-19. This chain connects TRBV14 to TRBJ2-5, with D maybe TRBD2 (5 bases). As DNA, the CDR3 is TGTGCCAGCAGCTTGGGAGAATTCCAGGAGACCCAGTACTTC. It yields the protein CASSLGEFQETQYF.